Presented here are 10 T cell receptor beta chains from one specimen sequenced in a study of T cells in Graves' hyperthyroidism and ophthalmopathy. RNA transcripts gave rise to amplified TCR beta CDR3 regions. The HTBI set primed first-round TCR CDR3 RT-PCR. MiXCR was run by TCRdb on the multiplex PCR reads, yielding one entry per CDR3 protein. The sample carries a few hundred thousand distinct CDR3 sequences, about 20% recorded once. Sample: blood. The receptors here all came from a woman in her 50s with Graves' hyperthyroidism.

This sequence joins TRBV7-8 and TRBJ2-7; 10 positions agree with TRBD2. There are 16 residues in the CDR3. Germline lookup yields CDR1 SGHVS and CDR2 FQNEAQ. The ends lost 0 bases at V and 1 base at J; junction bases unmatched: 3. CDR3 sequence: CASSLASSGGSYEQYF. CDR3 DNA sequence: TGTGCCAGCAGCTTAGCGTCTAGCGGGGGATCCTACGAGCAGTACTTC.

This clonotype occurred many times. V is TRBV20-1 and J is TRBJ2-3; the D gene is possibly TRBD1 (5 bases). This CDR3 is 14 amino acids long. Trimming took 4 bases from V and 1 from J, leaving 12 bases between them. Per germline, CDR1 DFQATT and CDR2 SNEGSKA (reference sequence). The CDR3 loop reads CSAIKSTGTDTQYF. CDR3 coding DNA: TGCAGTGCTATAAAGTCGACAGGCACAGATACGCAGTATTTT.

The V gene is TRBV27, the J gene TRBJ1-1; D is unresolved. Germline lookup yields CDR1 MNHEY and CDR2 SMNVEV (reference sequence). This CDR3 has 11 amino acids. V was cut by 2 bases and J by 7 bases, with 5 bases left in between. The CDR3 sequence is CASSLNGEAFF. Here the CDR3 DNA reads TGTGCCAGCAGTTTAAACGGTGAAGCTTTCTTT.

This clonotype was found a few times. V usage is TRBV20-1 and J usage is TRBJ1-2, with 10 nucleotides matching TRBD1. V lost 5 bases to trimming and J lost 5 bases; unmatched junction nucleotides: 8. The CDR3 spans 14 residues. The germline gives CDR1 DFQATT, CDR2 SNEGSKA (reference sequence). Written as DNA, the CDR3 is TGCAGTGCTCCAAGGACAGGGGGAGGATATGGCTACACCTTC. Translating gives CSAPRTGGGYGYTF.

This clonotype has a handful of counts. The chain carries TRBV20-1 and TRBJ2-2; D gene uncertain. The CDR3 is made up of 12 amino acids. CDR1 is DFQATT and CDR2 is SNEGSKA in the germline V gene (reference sequence). Trimming shortened V by 7 bases and J by 7 bases, and 13 bases separated the two germline ends. CDR3 DNA sequence: TGCAGTGTGATGGACGGATTCGGGGAGCTGTTTTTT. Its protein is CSVMDGFGELFF.

This clonotype has a handful of counts. The chain uses TRBV19 and TRBJ1-5; unclear D gene. Germline CDR1 LNHDA, CDR2 SQIVND (reference sequence). The length of the CDR3 is 14 residues. With 0 bases removed from V and 5 bases from J, the gap between germline ends came to 8 bases. The CDR3 spells CASSIETIDQPQHF. In DNA form, the CDR3 reads TGTGCCAGTAGTATAGAGACAATAGATCAGCCCCAGCATTTT. Full variable domain (outside the CDR3, taken from reference TRBV19 and TRBJ1-5): DGGITQSPKYLFRKEGQNVTLSCEQNLNHDAMYWYRQDPGQGLRLIYYSQIVNDFQKGDIAEGYSVSREKKESFPLTVTSAQKNPTAFYLCASSIETIDQPQHFGDGTRLSIL.

This clonotype occurred a few times. J is TRBJ2-5 and V is TRBV6-1, with TRBD2 matching 14 bases. The CDR3 is made up of 17 amino acids. V shed 4 bases, J shed 3 bases, and the junction held 7 bases outside the gene matches. Germline CDR1 MNHNS, CDR2 SASEGT. The CDR3 DNA follows: TGTGCCAGCAGTGCCGGGACTAGCGGGAGAGGGGAAGAGACCCAGTACTTC. Its translation is CASSAGTSGRGEETQYF.

This clonotype was picked up many times. The V call is TRBV29-1, the J call TRBJ2-5, with D tentatively TRBD1 or TRBD2 (7 bases each). The ends were cut back, 4 bases at V and 0 bases at J, with 15 bases in the middle. Germline CDR1 and CDR2: SQVTM and ANQGSEA. This CDR3 comprises 15 residues. The CDR3 loop is CSVARGAGDQETQYF. CDR3 in DNA: TGCAGCGTTGCCAGGGGGGCGGGGGACCAAGAGACCCAGTACTTC.

This clonotype was picked up a small number of times. The chain joins TRBV27 to TRBJ1-2; 11 positions match TRBD1. CDR3 length: 14 amino acids. Unmatched junction bases numbered 5, after V lost 7 bases and J lost 4 bases. Germline V CDR1 and CDR2: MNHEY, SMNVEV (reference sequence). CDR3 bases: TGTGCCAGCAAGAGGACAGGGGGCGTCTATGGCTACACCTTC. Its translation: CASKRTGGVYGYTF.

This clonotype was seen more than once but under ten times. The chain carries TRBV5-1 and TRBJ1-4; no definite D call. Germline CDR1 is SGHRS and CDR2 is YFSETQ. The CDR3 is 15 residues long. Trimming took 4 bases from V and 4 from J, leaving 14 bases between them. The CDR3 region is CASSPGGSFNEKLFF. For the CDR3, the DNA is TGCGCCAGCAGCCCCGGCGGCAGTTTTAATGAAAAACTGTTTTTT. The entire variable domain, with the rest obtained from reference TRBV5-1 and TRBJ1-4, is as follows: KAGVTQTPRYLIKTRGQQVTLSCSPISGHRSVSWYQQTPGQGLQFLFEYFSETQRNKGNFPGRFSGRQFSNSRSEMNVSTLELGDSALYLCASSPGGSFNEKLFFGSGTQLSVL.